These 14 T cell receptor beta chains were all obtained from the same sample, sequenced in a study of blood T cells in healthy people across ages. The second PCR ran roughly 7 to 11 cycles with a sample-barcoded 5' primer and J-beta primers. TCRdb re-analysed the 5' RACE reads in MiXCR, keeping a single row per CDR3 protein. The sample contains hundreds of thousands of distinct CDR3 sequences, around 24% of which appear only once. This sample also belongs to another study, concerning T cells of mothers and their children.

Specimen: blood. The origin of the receptors is a boy aged 5-17 years in good health.

The CDR3 spells CASSLMLPINEQYF. CDR3 sequence (DNA): TGTGCCAGCAGTTTAATGTTGCCAATAAACGAGCAGTACTTC. The V gene is TRBV28, the J gene TRBJ2-7, with no clear D. Trimming took off 2 bases at V and 5 bases at J, with 13 bases between the two ends. CDR3 length: 14 amino acids. Germline V lookup: CDR1 MDHEN, CDR2 SYDVKM. Full variable domain (rest looked up from reference TRBV28 and TRBJ2-7): DVKVTQSSRYLVKRTGEKVFLECVQDMDHENMFWYRQDPGLGLRLIYFSYDVKMKEKGDIPEGYSVSREKKERFSLILESASTNQTSMYLCASSLMLPINEQYFGPGTRLTVT.

The rearrangement joins TRBV5-6 to TRBJ2-3, with D uncertain. Germline V gene data show CDR1 as SGHDT and CDR2 as YYEEEE. The CDR3 is 13 residues long. Trimming removed 0 bases at V and 13 bases at J, with 15 bases between. The CDR3 loop is CASSLGADGAKYF. The CDR3 bases are TGTGCCAGCAGCTTGGGGGCAGACGGTGCGAAGTATTTT.

The chain has TRBV19 and TRBJ1-2, with D uncertain. The germline gives CDR1 LNHDA, CDR2 SQIVND (reference sequence). This CDR3 is 12 amino acids long. V lost 6 bases and J lost 1, with 6 bases in between. CDR3 sequence: CASRKGNYGYTF. DNA for the CDR3: TGTGCCAGTAGGAAGGGTAACTATGGCTACACCTTC.

This clonotype was found many times. V is TRBV4-3 and J is TRBJ2-2; no clear D gene. Germline CDR1 is LGHNA and CDR2 is YSLEER. V was cut by 0 bases and J by 2 bases, with 4 bases left in between. The CDR3 is 14 amino acids. DNA of the CDR3: TGCGCCAGCAGCCAAGACAGAAACACCGGGGAGCTGTTTTTT. It encodes CASSQDRNTGELFF.

V is TRBV3-1 and J is TRBJ2-5; maybe TRBD2 (6 bases). V shed 3 bases and J shed 3 bases, with 17 bases lying between them. CDR3 length equals 16 residues. CDR1 and CDR2 (germline): LGHDT, YNNKEL (reference sequence). CDR3 coding DNA: TGTGCCAGCAGCCATTGGACTACCCTCCCTAAAGAGACCCAGTACTTC. As protein: CASSHWTTLPKETQYF.

This clonotype was seen a few times. The CDR3 bases are TGCGCCAGCAGGCTTGACCCCCAAGAGACCCAGTACTTC. Its protein is CASRLDPQETQYF. The chain joins TRBV5-1 to TRBJ2-5; D gene ambiguous. The germline CDR1 and CDR2 sequences are SGHRS and YFSETQ. The CDR3 sequence is 13 residues long. V was clipped by 5 bases and J by 1 base, with 9 bases between them.

The genes are TRBV28 and TRBJ1-1; 7 nucleotides agree with TRBD1. Per the germline V gene, CDR1 is MDHEN and CDR2 is SYDVKM. The CDR3 loop spans 15 amino acids. V lost 6 bases to trimming and J lost 3 bases; unmatched junction nucleotides: 10. The CDR3, as DNA: TGTGCCAGCAGCACCGTGACAGGGAGGGACACTGAAGCTTTCTTT. Residues: CASSTVTGRDTEAFF.

The rearrangement uses TRBV7-2 and TRBJ2-7, with TRBD2 matching 13 bases. CDR3 length: 15 residues. J gave up 7 bases and V 6 bases, and 9 bases lay outside the gene matches. Germline lookup yields CDR1 SGHTA and CDR2 FQGNSA. CDR3 sequence (DNA): TGTGCCAGCAGAGAAGGACTAGCGGGAGTCTGGGAGCAGTACTTC. Its protein product is CASREGLAGVWEQYF.

This sequence joins TRBV9 and TRBJ2-7, with TRBD1 matching 7 bases. Germline loops: CDR1 SGDLS, CDR2 YYNGEE. There are 14 residues in the CDR3. J gave up 2 bases and V 2 bases, and 4 bases lay outside the gene matches. CDR3 in DNA: TGTGCCAGCAGCGTTACAGGGGTCACCTACGAGCAGTACTTC. This codes for CASSVTGVTYEQYF.

The CDR3 sequence: CASSVEAPSYNEQFF. In nucleotides, the CDR3 is TGTGCCAGCAGCGTAGAGGCTCCCTCCTACAATGAGCAGTTCTTC. The V call is TRBV9, the J call TRBJ2-1, with D hard to call. Germline V gene lookup returns CDR1 SGDLS and CDR2 YYNGEE. The CDR3 runs to 15 residues. The V end was cut by 0 bases, the J end by 0 bases, with 7 bases between. The full variable domain, completed using reference TRBV9 and TRBJ2-1, is DSGVTQTPKHLITATGQRVTLRCSPRSGDLSVYWYQQSLDQGLQFLIQYYNGEERAKGNILERFSAQQFPDLHSELNLSSLELGDSALYFCASSVEAPSYNEQFFGPGTRLTVL.

This clonotype came up a few times. The chain carries TRBV11-1 and TRBJ1-2; D is possibly TRBD1 (5 bases). The V gene lost 5 bases and the J gene lost 7 bases, with 20 bases spanning the gap. The CDR3 spans 15 residues. The germline CDR1 and CDR2 sequences are SGHAT and FQDESV (reference sequence). CDR3 region: CASSLSGTPIGGYTF. The CDR3 region has the DNA TGTGCCAGCAGCCTGTCCGGGACCCCAATTGGTGGCTACACCTTC.

In DNA form, the CDR3 reads TGCAGTGCTAGAGAGGACGACCACGAGCAGTACTTC. Its translation: CSAREDDHEQYF. V usage is TRBV20-1 and J usage is TRBJ2-7; D call uncertain. Trimming pared 0 bases from V and 5 bases from J, leaving 8 bases between. Germline V gene data show CDR1 as DFQATT and CDR2 as SNEGSKA (reference sequence). CDR3 length: 12 residues.

The rearrangement uses TRBV6-1 and TRBJ2-7; 11 positions match TRBD2. The CDR3 contains 14 residues. The germline V gene has CDR1 MNHNS and CDR2 SASEGT. J was trimmed by 6 bases and V by 4 bases; bases with no gene match: 5. CDR3 residues: CASSGTSGRGEQYF. The DNA for the CDR3 is TGTGCCAGCAGTGGGACTAGCGGGCGAGGCGAGCAGTACTTC.

A few counts support this clonotype. This sequence joins TRBV10-3 and TRBJ1-1, with D hard to call. Deletions cut 4 bases from V and 1 base from J, with 10 bases between. Germline V CDR1 and CDR2: ENHRY, SYGVKD. This CDR3 comprises 14 residues. The CDR3 region is CAISAETRNTEAFF. The DNA of the CDR3 is TGTGCCATCAGTGCGGAGACAAGGAACACTGAAGCTTTCTTT.